The 28 T cell receptor beta chains given below trace back to one sample, sequenced in a study of cytomegalovirus exposure and HLA in healthy donors. It was with 60 Vbeta and 13 Jbeta primers that the PCR ran. TCRdb's table, derived via immunoSEQ multiplex PCR, lists solely in-frame clones and lacks some. This sample has approximately 170,000 clones; roughly 77% occur once, and the top ten carry more than 4%. Sequencing was done on a sample of PBMCs. The receptors here all came from a man in his thirties or forties in good health and CMV-seropositive.

This clone was seen a single time. The J gene is TRBJ2-7, the V gene TRBV29-1; 8 bases are shared with TRBD2. Germline loops: CDR1 SQVTM, CDR2 ANQGSEA. The CDR3 has 15 residues. Germline trimming cut 0 bases from V and 3 bases from J; bases unmatched to any gene: 7. CDR3 DNA sequence: TGCAGCGTTGAAGACCCCCGGGAGGGGATCTACGAGCAGTACTTC. Protein sequence: CSVEDPREGIYEQYF.

The V and J genes are TRBV5-4 and TRBJ2-1, with 7 bases matching TRBD2. V lost 4 bases and J lost 0; bases outside the gene matches: 7. The CDR3 totals 16 residues. The germline V gene encodes CDR1 SGHNT and CDR2 YYREEE (reference sequence). Here the CDR3 reads CASSQGLVSSYNEQFF. The CDR3 nucleotides read TGTGCCAGCAGCCAAGGACTAGTAAGCTCCTACAATGAGCAGTTCTTC.

This clone turned up a few times. The chain uses TRBV5-4 and TRBJ1-1; TRBD1 is a possible D gene (6 bases). The germline CDR1 and CDR2 sequences are SGHNT and YYREEE (reference sequence). CDR3 size: 14 residues. Trimming cost V 0 bases and J 1 base, with 7 bases left between them. The CDR3 region is CASSLVGANTEAFF. The CDR3 coding sequence is TGTGCCAGCAGCTTGGTGGGGGCGAACACTGAAGCTTTCTTT.

The chain carries TRBV11-2 and TRBJ1-6; maybe TRBD1 (6 bases). Deletions cut 5 bases from V and 7 bases from J, with 15 bases between. Germline CDR1 reads SGHAT; CDR2 reads FQNNGV. The CDR3 sequence is 15 residues long. For the CDR3, the DNA is TGTGCCAGCAGCAAAGGCGGGGGGCTGAATTCACCCCTCCACTTT. It translates to CASSKGGGLNSPLHF.

This clone was detected only a few times. The chain combines TRBV25-1 with TRBJ2-1; D unclear. Germline-derived CDR1 and CDR2 are MGHDK and SYGVNS. The CDR3 covers 13 residues. Trimming stripped 2 bases from V and 10 bases from J, with 12 bases between. The DNA for the CDR3 is TGTGCCAGCAGTGAAACTCTAGGTTGGGAGCAGTTCTTC. Encoded protein: CASSETLGWEQFF.

The chain joins TRBV13 to TRBJ2-3, with 14 bases identical to TRBD2. V was clipped by 5 bases and J by 1 base; unmatched bases: 8. From germline, CDR1 is PRHDT and CDR2 FYEKMQ (reference sequence). This CDR3 region has 18 residues. As DNA, the CDR3 is TGTGCCAGCAGCCACGGGACTAGCGGGAGAACGGGCACAGATACGCAGTATTTT. Amino acid sequence: CASSHGTSGRTGTDTQYF.

The V gene is TRBV23-1, the J gene TRBJ1-5; a weak D match, TRBD1 (5 bases). TRBV23-1 is annotated as an ORF whose role is uncertain. V shed 6 bases and J shed 3 bases, with 12 bases lying between them. This CDR3 is built from 14 residues. The CDR3 DNA is TGCGCCAGCAGCAATGGACACCCCAATCAGCCCCAGCATTTT. Protein: CASSNGHPNQPQHF.

This clone has only a few counts. The V call is TRBV2, the J call TRBJ1-1, with D tentatively TRBD1 (6 bases). This CDR3 is built from 16 residues. The V end lost 1 base, the J end lost 5 bases, and 17 bases lay between the germline ends. Germline CDR1 reads SNHLY; CDR2 reads FYNNEI. The CDR3 protein is CASSEGGRGRTTEAFF. CDR3 DNA sequence: TGTGCCAGCAGTGAAGGAGGCAGGGGACGGACGACTGAAGCTTTCTTT.

The chain is built from TRBV28 and TRBJ2-5; weak D call: TRBD1 (6 bases). This CDR3 has 16 residues. Trimming pared 6 bases from V and 1 base from J, leaving 18 bases between. Germline V gives CDR1 MDHEN, CDR2 SYDVKM. CDR3 sequence reads: CASSQWIGGSQETQYF. The CDR3 coding sequence is TGTGCCAGCAGCCAATGGATAGGGGGTAGCCAAGAGACCCAGTACTTC.

The J gene is TRBJ2-2, the V gene TRBV6-5; TRBD2 agrees at 10 bases. V lost 2 bases, J lost 4 bases, and 1 base stayed unmatched. Germline V CDR1 and CDR2: MNHEY, SVGAGI. The CDR3 loop spans 15 amino acids. The CDR3 coding sequence is TGTGCCAGCAGTTACGGACTAGCGGCCACCGGGGAGCTGTTTTTT. Its translation: CASSYGLAATGELFF.

The rearrangement links TRBV18 to TRBJ2-5; TRBD2 is a possible D gene (7 bases). Germline values: CDR1 KGHSH, CDR2 LQKENI. V dropped 1 base and J dropped 4 bases, with 13 bases sitting between them. The length of the CDR3 is 15 residues. The chain's CDR3 is CASSPRGGAAETQYF. The CDR3 coding sequence is TGTGCCAGCTCACCACGTGGGGGGGCCGCAGAGACCCAGTACTTC.

V is TRBV29-1 and J is TRBJ1-2, with D perhaps matching TRBD1 (6 bases). Germline CDR1 is SQVTM and CDR2 is ANQGSEA. V lost 6 bases and J 8 bases, leaving 25 bases between the germline ends. The CDR3 length is 15 residues. Here the CDR3 reads CSVADRSPASNGYTF. The CDR3 region has the DNA TGCAGCGTCGCCGACAGGTCCCCGGCGTCGAACGGCTACACCTTC.

Regarding this clone: Relative to the germline gene, one junction end is altered; a read error may explain this. The genes are TRBV7-9 and TRBJ1-2; 12 bases fit TRBD1. Germline values: CDR1 SEHNR, CDR2 FQNEAQ (reference sequence). The CDR3 is 16 residues long. CDR3 nucleotide sequence: TGTTCCAGCAGCTCCTCCGGGACAGGGGGCAACTATGGCTACACCTTC. Protein product: CSSSSSGTGGNYGYTF.

This chain joins TRBV9 and TRBJ1-1; weak D call: TRBD1 (5 bases). The CDR3 spans 16 residues. Trimming shortened V by 4 bases and J by 5 bases, and 21 bases separated the two germline ends. Germline V CDR1 and CDR2: SGDLS, YYNGEE. DNA for the CDR3: TGTGCCAGCAGCCCCCCCTACGGGGGATCCTTGACTGAAGCTTTCTTT. Amino acids: CASSPPYGGSLTEAFF.

The table lists this clone with a few counts. This chain links TRBV9 with TRBJ2-5; TRBD2 aligns across 7 bases. The V gene's germline CDR1 is SGDLS and CDR2 YYNGEE. The V gene end was trimmed by 0 bases and the J gene end by 5 bases; junction bases not matched to a gene: 7. This CDR3 contains 15 residues. Here the CDR3 DNA reads TGTGCCAGCAGCGTAGGCGGGACTATGGGGGAGACCCAGTACTTC. It encodes CASSVGGTMGETQYF.

As for this clone: A junction end diverges from the germline sequence, so it may reflect a read error. J is TRBJ2-7 and V is TRBV7-9; D tentatively fits TRBD1 or TRBD2 (5 bases each). CDR3 length: 15 residues. Germline V gene data show CDR1 as SEHNR and CDR2 as FQNEAQ (reference sequence). CDR3 protein: CSSSLAPGANYEQYF. Written as DNA, the CDR3 is TGTTCCAGCAGCTTAGCGCCTGGGGCGAACTACGAGCAGTACTTC.

The V call is TRBV10-2, the J call TRBJ1-4; D unresolved. V lost 0 bases and J lost 8, with 7 bases in between. CDR1 is WSHSY, CDR2 SAAADI, per germline. The CDR3 is 13 amino acids. CDR3 DNA: TGCGCCAGCAGTGAGTCCCCATTCGAAAAACTGTTTTTT. It translates to CASSESPFEKLFF.

The chain carries TRBV6-5 and TRBJ2-5, with 7 bases identical to TRBD1. The J call may be incorrect, as the DNA end agrees better with TRBJ2-7. CDR1 is MNHEY and CDR2 is SVGAGI in the germline V gene. The length of the CDR3 is 16 residues. CDR3 loop: CASSYGTDPRSYEQYF. The CDR3 bases are TGTGCCAGCAGTTACGGGACAGACCCTAGATCCTACGAGCAGTACTTC.

This clone has only a few counts. V gene TRBV6-5 combines with J gene TRBJ2-1; the D is unclear. V lost 2 bases to trimming and J lost 9 bases, with 11 bases between them. CDR1 MNHEY and CDR2 SVGAGI come from the germline V gene. The CDR3 consists of 13 residues. The chain's CDR3 is CASSYVGSGEQFF. CDR3 nucleotide sequence: TGTGCCAGCAGTTACGTCGGGTCCGGTGAGCAGTTCTTC.

The rearrangement links TRBV6-1 to TRBJ1-5; 8 bases line up with TRBD1. Trimming removed 3 bases from V and 11 bases from J; junction bases left unmatched: 9. The CDR3 consists of 14 residues. From germline, CDR1 is MNHNS and CDR2 SASEGT. The CDR3 protein is CASSEGQVQVAQHF. In DNA, the CDR3 is TGTGCCAGCAGTGAGGGACAGGTCCAGGTAGCCCAGCATTTT.

This sequence joins TRBV7-3 and TRBJ1-1; D uncertain. V lost 3 bases and J lost 2, with 7 bases in between. The CDR3 totals 13 residues. Germline loops: CDR1 SGHTA, CDR2 FQGTGA. The CDR3 bases are TGTGCCAGCAGCTTCTACCACAACACTGAAGCTTTCTTT. Translation: CASSFYHNTEAFF.

The V gene is TRBV4-1, the J gene TRBJ1-1; D is ambiguous. Trimming pared 4 bases from V and 0 bases from J, leaving 12 bases between. Germline CDR1 is MGHRA and CDR2 is YSYEKL. The CDR3 is 15 residues long. The CDR3: CASSPVIVVNTEAFF. In DNA, the CDR3 is TGCGCCAGCAGCCCAGTAATTGTTGTGAACACTGAAGCTTTCTTT.

V and J are TRBV6-1 and TRBJ2-2; D is unclear. The CDR3 has 15 residues. From germline, CDR1 is MNHNS and CDR2 SASEGT. Trimming left V 0 bases short and J 2 bases short, with 7 bases between. The CDR3 reads CASSEALSNTGELFF. The CDR3 DNA is TGTGCCAGCAGTGAAGCATTATCCAACACCGGGGAGCTGTTTTTT.

The chain has TRBV7-2 and TRBJ2-3; 7 positions agree with TRBD1. The V segment lost 5 bases and the J segment 4 bases; nucleotides outside the gene matches: 6. CDR3 length: 14 residues. Germline CDR1 SGHTA, CDR2 FQGNSA. The CDR3 reads CASSTRQGADTQYF. The DNA for the CDR3 is TGTGCCAGCAGCACGAGACAGGGAGCAGATACGCAGTATTTT.

CDR3 in amino acids: CASSTTGNNEQFF. The CDR3, as DNA: TGTGCCAGTAGTACGACAGGTAACAATGAGCAGTTCTTC. The chain carries TRBV19 and TRBJ2-1, with a possible D match to TRBD1 (6 bases). Germline V gives CDR1 LNHDA, CDR2 SQIVND (reference sequence). The CDR3 extends over 13 amino acids. Trimming took off 4 bases at V and 5 bases at J, with 9 bases between the two ends.

The chain employs TRBV28 and TRBJ2-7, with D hard to call. Germline V CDR1 and CDR2: MDHEN, SYDVKM. The V gene lost 4 bases and the J gene lost 4 bases, with 11 bases spanning the gap. This CDR3 has 13 amino acids. This chain's CDR3 is CASSSLPGYEQYF. The CDR3 nucleotides read TGTGCCAGCAGTTCGCTCCCCGGGTACGAGCAGTACTTC.

The table lists this clone with a count of one. This rearrangement joins TRBV19 to TRBJ2-1; 11 positions agree with TRBD2. This CDR3 has 15 amino acids. J gave up 1 base and V 6 bases, and 2 bases lay outside the gene matches. Germline V gene lookup returns CDR1 LNHDA and CDR2 SQIVND (reference sequence). CDR3 DNA sequence: TGTGCCAGTAGGGGGACTAGCGGTTCCTACAATGAGCAGTTCTTC. Its protein is CASRGTSGSYNEQFF. The full variable domain, in which reference TRBV19 and TRBJ2-1 provide the parts outside the CDR3, is DGGITQSPKYLFRKEGQNVTLSCEQNLNHDAMYWYRQDPGQGLRLIYYSQIVNDFQKGDIAEGYSVSREKKESFPLTVTSAQKNPTAFYLCASRGTSGSYNEQFFGPGTRLTVL.

J is TRBJ1-2 and V is TRBV9; 7 nucleotides align to TRBD1. Trimming took 3 bases from V and 7 from J; bases not matched to a gene: 12. This CDR3 spans 15 amino acids. Germline CDR1 reads SGDLS; CDR2 reads YYNGEE. This CDR3 reads CASSGQGKVHGGYTF. The CDR3 coding sequence is TGTGCCAGCAGCGGACAGGGAAAGGTACATGGTGGCTACACCTTC. Full variable domain (remainder filled in from reference TRBV9 and TRBJ1-2): DSGVTQTPKHLITATGQRVTLRCSPRSGDLSVYWYQQSLDQGLQFLIQYYNGEERAKGNILERFSAQQFPDLHSELNLSSLELGDSALYFCASSGQGKVHGGYTFGSGTRLTVV.